Below are 7 T cell receptor beta chains sequenced from a single sample in a study of cytomegalovirus exposure and HLA in healthy donors. The primer mix had 60 Vbeta and 13 Jbeta primers. Data came from immunoSEQ multiplex PCR; TCRdb stores just in-frame clones and leaves some out. This sample contains fewer than 250,000 clones. Sequences were obtained from PBMCs. These TCRs come from a woman aged 25 to 39 in good health and CMV-seropositive.

The V and J genes are TRBV5-6 and TRBJ2-5; D might be TRBD1 (6 bases). Germline CDR1 SGHDT, CDR2 YYEEEE. The germline V and J ends were trimmed by 3 bases and 3 bases, with 6 bases remaining between them. The CDR3 contains 12 residues. This CDR3 reads CASSWDKETQYF. The CDR3 DNA sequence: TGTGCCAGCAGCTGGGACAAAGAGACCCAGTACTTC.

V gene TRBV7-7 combines with J gene TRBJ2-3, with TRBD1 matching over 8 bases. In germline, CDR1 is SSHAT, CDR2 FNYEAQ (reference sequence). With 2 bases clipped from V and 5 bases from J, the junction kept 3 bases outside the gene matches. The CDR3 covers 14 residues. CDR3 residues: CASSLTGGGDTQYF. CDR3 bases: TGTGCCAGCAGCTTAACAGGGGGAGGAGATACGCAGTATTTT.

This chain links TRBV9 with TRBJ1-2, with D unclear. Trimming removed 4 bases at V and 4 bases at J, with 8 bases between. The germline gives CDR1 SGDLS, CDR2 YYNGEE. The CDR3 loop spans 12 amino acids. CDR3 coding DNA: TGTGCCAGCAGCCGTTCTCTCTATGGCTACACCTTC. Translation gives CASSRSLYGYTF.

The chain joins TRBV6-1 to TRBJ2-2; 11 bases map to TRBD2. After removal of 10 bases from V and 7 bases from J, the junction contained 11 bases not matched to a gene. Germline V gene sequence: CDR1 MNHNS, CDR2 SASEGT. This CDR3 is built from 15 residues. The CDR3 region has the DNA TGTGCCACCTTTAGCGGGGGGGCCGGAGACGGGGAGCTGTTTTTT. Its protein product is CATFSGGAGDGELFF.

Here the CDR3 DNA reads TGTGCCATCAGTGAGTCTGTCGGCTCCTACGAGCAGTACTTC. It yields the protein CAISESVGSYEQYF. The chain couples TRBV10-3 to TRBJ2-7; no clear D. The CDR3 has 14 residues. The V end lost 0 bases, the J end lost 0 bases, and 6 bases lay between the germline ends. Germline CDR1 reads ENHRY; CDR2 reads SYGVKD.

V usage is TRBV5-1 and J usage is TRBJ1-6; the D is unclear. CDR1 SGHRS and CDR2 YFSETQ come from the germline V gene. The ends were cut back, 0 bases at V and 9 bases at J, with 10 bases in the middle. The CDR3 contains 14 residues. The CDR3 coding sequence is TGCGCCAGCAGCTTGGAACAGCTAGCTTCACCCCTCCACTTT. Its protein is CASSLEQLASPLHF. The full variable domain, in which reference TRBV5-1 and TRBJ1-6 provide the parts outside the CDR3, is KAGVTQTPRYLIKTRGQQVTLSCSPISGHRSVSWYQQTPGQGLQFLFEYFSETQRNKGNFPGRFSGRQFSNSRSEMNVSTLELGDSALYLCASSLEQLASPLHFGNGTRLTVT.

The V and J genes are TRBV4-3 and TRBJ1-6; D is ambiguous. Germline V CDR1 and CDR2: LGHNA, YSLEER. CDR3 length: 17 amino acids. V was shortened by 0 bases and J by 5 bases, with 14 bases between the two germline ends. The CDR3 sequence: CASSQDMREANNSPLHF. Written as DNA, the CDR3 is TGCGCCAGCAGCCAAGATATGCGGGAAGCAAATAATTCACCCCTCCACTTT.